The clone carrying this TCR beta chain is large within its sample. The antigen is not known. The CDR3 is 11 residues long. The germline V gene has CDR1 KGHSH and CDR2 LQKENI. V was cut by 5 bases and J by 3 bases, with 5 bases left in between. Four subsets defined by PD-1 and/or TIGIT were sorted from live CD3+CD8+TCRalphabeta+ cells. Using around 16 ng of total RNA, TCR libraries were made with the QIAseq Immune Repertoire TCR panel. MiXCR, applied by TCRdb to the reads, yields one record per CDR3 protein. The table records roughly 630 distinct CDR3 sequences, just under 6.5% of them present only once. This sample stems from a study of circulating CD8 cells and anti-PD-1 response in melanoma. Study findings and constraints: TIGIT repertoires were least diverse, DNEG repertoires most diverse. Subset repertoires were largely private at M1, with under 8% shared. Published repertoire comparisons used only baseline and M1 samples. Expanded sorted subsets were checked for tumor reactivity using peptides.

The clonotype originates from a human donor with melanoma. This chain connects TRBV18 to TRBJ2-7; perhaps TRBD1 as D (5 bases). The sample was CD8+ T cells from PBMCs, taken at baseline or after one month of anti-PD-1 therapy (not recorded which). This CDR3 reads CASSDSYEQYF. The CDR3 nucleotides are TGTGCCAGCTCAGACAGCTACGAGCAGTACTTC.